This T cell receptor (beta chain) comes out of a study of molecular identifiers for immune sequencing clone quantification. This clonotype occurred many times. Antigen unknown. Study conclusions and caveats: Whereas clones above 20 RNA copies held under 1% of naive-cell molecules, they held over 98% of effector molecules.

TCRdb reanalysed the PCR reads using MiXCR and keeps one entry per CDR3 protein. The table lists over 600,000 distinct CDR3 sequences, less than 20% of them singletons. Trimming left V 4 bases short and J 2 bases short, with 9 bases between. The CDR3 totals 13 residues. Germline-derived CDR1 and CDR2 are MGHRA and YSYEKL. When naive CD8 T cells were sorted, they were gated as CD8+CD4-CCR7+CD45RA+. The sample taken for sequencing was naive CD8+ T cells from blood, with Jurkat cell RNA spiked in. Noted subset: FACS-sorted CD8+CD4-CCR7+CD45RA+ naive T cells. The sequence came from a human donor in good health. Some libraries in this study had Jurkat cell RNA spiked in. The chain joins TRBV4-1 to TRBJ2-7; D is unresolved. The CDR3 DNA sequence: TGCGCCAGCAGCCTGGACCAGACCTACGAGCAGTACTTC. Protein: CASSLDQTYEQYF.